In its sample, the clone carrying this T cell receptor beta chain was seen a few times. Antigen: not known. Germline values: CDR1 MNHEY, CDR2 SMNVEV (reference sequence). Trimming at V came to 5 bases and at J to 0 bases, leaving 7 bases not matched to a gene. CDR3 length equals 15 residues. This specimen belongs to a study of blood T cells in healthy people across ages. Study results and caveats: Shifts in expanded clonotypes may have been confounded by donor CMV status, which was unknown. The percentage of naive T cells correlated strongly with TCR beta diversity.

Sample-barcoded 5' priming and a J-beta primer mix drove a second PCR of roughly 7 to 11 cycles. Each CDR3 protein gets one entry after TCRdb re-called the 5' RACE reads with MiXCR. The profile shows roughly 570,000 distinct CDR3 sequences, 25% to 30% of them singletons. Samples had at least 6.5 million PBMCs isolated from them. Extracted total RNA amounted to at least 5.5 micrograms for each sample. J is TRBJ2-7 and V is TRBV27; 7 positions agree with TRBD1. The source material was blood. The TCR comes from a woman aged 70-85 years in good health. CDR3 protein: CASSRTGTASYEQYF. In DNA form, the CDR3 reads TGTGCCAGCAGTCGAACCGGGACAGCCTCCTACGAGCAGTACTTC.